Each of the 22 T cell receptor beta chains below was sequenced from the same sample in a study of blood T cell repertoires in COVID-19. Libraries were prepared by immunoSEQ multiplex PCR; TCRdb keeps only in-frame clonotypes and omits some of them. In the table there are fewer than 85,000 clones, approximately 87% of which are singletons. The sequenced sample was peripheral blood. These receptors were collected from a man aged 50 or older with active COVID-19.

V usage is TRBV18 and J usage is TRBJ2-5, with D possibly TRBD2 on 5 matching bases. The V gene lost 1 base and the J gene lost 5 bases, with 14 bases spanning the gap. Germline V lookup: CDR1 KGHSH, CDR2 LQKENI. The CDR3 runs to 15 residues. The CDR3 loop is CASSPQDSSPETQYF. The CDR3 nucleotides are TGTGCCAGCTCACCACAGGACTCTTCGCCGGAGACCCAGTACTTC.

This sequence joins TRBV11-1 and TRBJ1-1, with TRBD1 matching over 7 bases. V was pared by 5 bases and J by 0 bases, with 6 bases of the junction left unmatched. Germline V gene sequence: CDR1 SGHAT, CDR2 FQDESV (reference sequence). The CDR3 is 15 residues long. The CDR3 sequence is CASSQRQGMNTEAFF. The CDR3 nucleotides read TGTGCCAGCAGCCAAAGACAGGGTATGAACACTGAAGCTTTCTTT.

The rearrangement links TRBV4-3 to TRBJ1-2, with TRBD1 matching over 11 bases. V was clipped by 1 base and J by 3 bases; unmatched bases: 4. CDR1 is LGHNA and CDR2 is YSLEER in the germline V gene. The CDR3 extends over 16 amino acids. The CDR3, as DNA: TGCGCCAGCAGCCAAGGGGACAGGGGGTGGTACTATGGCTACACCTTC. Translating it yields CASSQGDRGWYYGYTF.

The chain recombines TRBV4-1 with TRBJ2-3; 13 nucleotides align to TRBD2. The CDR3 contains 18 residues. The V and J ends lost 2 bases and 2 bases, in that order; junction bases with no gene match: 7. Germline V gene data show CDR1 as MGHRA and CDR2 as YSYEKL. The CDR3 is CASSQFRTSGGTTDTQYF. In DNA form, the CDR3 reads TGCGCCAGCAGCCAATTTAGGACTAGCGGGGGAACCACAGATACGCAGTATTTT.

The chain recombines TRBV5-4 with TRBJ1-1, with a tentative D call TRBD1 (5 bases). Trimming stripped 4 bases from V and 0 bases from J, with 10 bases between. This CDR3 comprises 14 residues. The germline gives CDR1 SGHNT, CDR2 YYREEE (reference sequence). CDR3 sequence: CASSARVMNTEAFF. The DNA for the CDR3 is TGTGCCAGCAGCGCCAGGGTCATGAACACTGAAGCTTTCTTT.

The V and J genes are TRBV4-2 and TRBJ2-1; the D gene is possibly TRBD2 (6 bases). Germline values: CDR1 LGHNA, CDR2 YNFKEQ. Trimming took off 4 bases at V and 0 bases at J, with 13 bases between the two ends. This CDR3 spans 16 amino acids. The CDR3 coding sequence is TGTGCCAGCAGCCCCGAGGGCGGGATCTCCTACAATGAGCAGTTCTTC. Residues: CASSPEGGISYNEQFF.

V gene TRBV3-1 (or the pseudogene TRBV3-2) combines with J gene TRBJ2-1; 8 bases agree with TRBD2. This CDR3 has 13 amino acids. The trim removed 2 bases at V and 10 bases at J, leaving 4 bases unmatched. Germline CDR1 LGHDT, CDR2 YNNKEL (reference sequence). This chain's CDR3 is CASSQISGAEQFF. The CDR3 nucleotides are TGTGCCAGCAGCCAAATTAGCGGGGCAGAGCAGTTCTTC.

This clone appeared a few times. The chain carries TRBV28 and TRBJ1-2; 10 bases are shared with TRBD1. The germline V gene encodes CDR1 MDHEN and CDR2 SYDVKM. V lost 7 bases to trimming and J lost 2 bases; unmatched junction nucleotides: 10. The CDR3 covers 16 residues. CDR3 nucleotide sequence: TGTGCCAGCAACCGACAGGGGGCGAGGGCAAACTATGGCTACACCTTC. Translating gives CASNRQGARANYGYTF.

This sequence joins TRBV7-2 and TRBJ2-5, with TRBD2 matching 15 bases. V lost 6 bases and J lost 2; bases outside the gene matches: 7. Per germline, CDR1 SGHTA and CDR2 FQGNSA. This CDR3 is 17 amino acids long. The chain's CDR3 is CASRATGTSGGQETQYF. The CDR3 coding sequence is TGTGCCAGCAGGGCTACCGGGACTAGCGGGGGGCAAGAGACCCAGTACTTC.

In this sample, this clone turned up once. The chain recombines TRBV28 with TRBJ2-3, with D possibly TRBD2 on 7 matching bases. Trimming shortened V by 4 bases and J by 3 bases, and 14 bases separated the two germline ends. Germline V CDR1 and CDR2: MDHEN, SYDVKM. The CDR3 totals 15 residues. The CDR3, as DNA: TGTGCCAGCAGTTCACCGAGGGGGGGAACAGATACGCAGTATTTT. Its protein is CASSSPRGGTDTQYF.

The chain is built from TRBV5-1 and TRBJ2-3; 9 bases match TRBD2. V shed 1 base and J 2 bases; nucleotides not matched to a gene: 8. Germline lookup yields CDR1 SGHRS and CDR2 YFSETQ. This CDR3 is 17 amino acids long. The CDR3 nucleotides are TGCGCCAGCAGCTTGTTAGGACTAGCGATGATCACAGATACGCAGTATTTT. Translation: CASSLLGLAMITDTQYF.

The gene calls are TRBV9 and TRBJ2-3; the D gene is possibly TRBD2 (7 bases). Trimming pared 0 bases from V and 5 bases from J, leaving 19 bases between. The CDR3 is made up of 17 amino acids. Germline V gene sequence: CDR1 SGDLS, CDR2 YYNGEE. CDR3 loop: CASSVASGGGGRDTQYF. The CDR3 DNA sequence: TGTGCCAGCAGCGTAGCGTCGGGGGGCGGCGGTCGAGATACGCAGTATTTT.

The CDR3 sequence is CASSYGQGVSGYTF. CDR3 coding DNA: TGTGCCAGCAGTTATGGACAGGGAGTCTCTGGCTACACCTTC. This chain links TRBV6-6 with TRBJ1-2, with 8 bases aligning to TRBD1. The V segment lost 3 bases and the J segment 7 bases; nucleotides outside the gene matches: 7. The length of the CDR3 is 14 residues. Germline V gives CDR1 MNHNY, CDR2 SVGAGI (reference sequence).

J is TRBJ1-2 and V is TRBV4-3; no clear D. The V end was cut by 4 bases, the J end by 8 bases, with 20 bases between. The germline gives CDR1 LGHNA, CDR2 YSLEER. This CDR3 region has 15 residues. In DNA, the CDR3 is TGCGCCAGCAGCCCCGGCGGAGGGTGGGAACAGGGCTACACCTTC. This encodes CASSPGGGWEQGYTF.

V is TRBV29-1 and J is TRBJ2-3, with a tentative D call TRBD2 (6 bases). CDR1 SQVTM and CDR2 ANQGSEA come from the germline V gene. This CDR3 has 15 amino acids. V lost 1 base and J lost 0, with 11 bases in between. CDR3 in amino acids: CSVEGRGTSTDTQYF. The CDR3 nucleotides are TGCAGCGTTGAAGGTCGCGGGACTAGCACAGATACGCAGTATTTT.

The rearrangement uses TRBV29-1 and TRBJ2-7, with D perhaps matching TRBD2 (5 bases). The CDR3 is 11 amino acids. Germline values: CDR1 SQVTM, CDR2 ANQGSEA. With 4 bases removed from V and 2 bases from J, the gap between germline ends came to 6 bases. The CDR3 loop reads CSVGTAYEQYF. The DNA for the CDR3 is TGCAGCGTTGGGACTGCCTACGAGCAGTACTTC.

There are a few counts of this clone. The chain recombines TRBV28 with TRBJ2-7, with D possibly matching TRBD1 (6 bases). V gave up 11 bases and J gave up 5 bases, with 22 bases separating them. Looked up from germline, CDR1 is MDHEN and CDR2 is SYDVKM. The CDR3 consists of 14 residues. The CDR3 nucleotides are TGTGCCTCAGCATCGACAGGCCACGAGGACGAGCAGTACTTC. It translates to CASASTGHEDEQYF.

V usage is TRBV27 and J usage is TRBJ2-7; weak D call: TRBD2 (5 bases). The CDR3 is made up of 13 amino acids. Germline CDR1 is MNHEY and CDR2 is SMNVEV (reference sequence). V lost 3 bases, J lost 3 bases, and 9 bases lay in between. The CDR3 nucleotides read TGTGCCAGCAGTTTGGGGAGCGACTACGAGCAGTACTTC. It encodes CASSLGSDYEQYF.

This sequence joins TRBV4-3 and TRBJ2-7, with TRBD2 matching 10 bases. This CDR3 contains 17 residues. V gave up 0 bases and J gave up 0 bases; unmatched junction bases: 5. From germline, CDR1 is LGHNA and CDR2 YSLEER. The CDR3 nucleotides are TGCGCCAGCAGCCAAGATCGAGCTAGCGGGAGCTCCTACGAGCAGTACTTC. It yields the protein CASSQDRASGSSYEQYF.

V usage is TRBV7-7 and J usage is TRBJ2-1; D unresolved. The CDR3 totals 14 residues. V shed 1 base and J shed 6 bases, with 10 bases lying between them. Germline V gives CDR1 SSHAT, CDR2 FNYEAQ (reference sequence). The CDR3 is CASSLGQWANEQFF. DNA of the CDR3: TGTGCCAGCAGCTTAGGTCAGTGGGCCAATGAGCAGTTCTTC.

The chain uses TRBV5-4 and TRBJ2-3; a possible D gene is TRBD1 (6 bases). Germline V gene sequence: CDR1 SGHNT, CDR2 YYREEE (reference sequence). V lost 4 bases, J lost 3 bases, and 12 bases lay in between. This CDR3 has 14 residues. CDR3 sequence (DNA): TGTGCCAGCAGCGCTCAGGGGACGACAGATACGCAGTATTTT. Amino acids: CASSAQGTTDTQYF. Full variable domain (rest looked up from reference TRBV5-4 and TRBJ2-3): ETGVTQSPTHLIKTRGQQVTLRCSSQSGHNTVSWYQQALGQGPQFIFQYYREEENGRGNFPPRFSGLQFPNYSSELNVNALELDDSALYLCASSAQGTTDTQYFGPGTRLTVL.

CDR3 sequence: CARSKDPTGGSYEQYF. The CDR3 nucleotides read TGTGCCAGAAGCAAAGACCCGACAGGGGGCTCCTACGAGCAGTACTTC. The chain carries TRBV5-3 and TRBJ2-7; 9 bases line up with TRBD1. TRBV5-3 is an ORF for which the function is uncertain. The CDR3 is 16 amino acids. The junction had 8 bases not matched to a gene; V was cut back by 4 bases and J by 0 bases.